The source of this T cell receptor (beta chain) is a study of shared clonotypes between healthy human individuals (dated by TCRdb to 2020 to 2022). For the study in its entirety: The cohort comprised a couple of women and a few men aged 18 to 49 years. For each donor, CD4 naive and CD4 memory were each run on three plates, CD8 naive on two plates, and CD8 memory on one plate. To estimate repertoire size and how much clonotype sharing occurs between individuals, the study deeply sequenced the blood TCR repertoires of 5 or 6 healthy adults. To increase sequencing depth and limit assay-specific biases, different laboratories used diverse techniques to prepare libraries and sequence TCR repertoires. Per donor, leukapheresis produced somewhere between about 0.9 and 9 billion PBMCs. What the research found in general, with its limitations: The small number of donors limited the genetic and exposure-history diversity represented. Sampling was restricted to blood, and TCR repertoires in tissue are likely to differ from TCR repertoires in blood. Naive subsets generally had larger estimated clonotype richness than memory subsets. Clonotypes shared by all four sorted-subset donors showed higher generation probabilities than non-shared clonotypes. Pairwise subsampling indicated that sequencing depth was expected to affect the degree of clonotype sharing among donors. Across a few donors, approximately 5% of naive CD4, roughly 3.8% of naive CD8, about 2% of memory CD4, and under 0.45% of memory CD8 clonotypes were shared. Rarefaction of sorted-subset datasets indicated incomplete sequencing despite the large sequencing depth.

Using the deep immunoSEQ assay, multiplex PCR amplified TCR CDR3 regions from genomic DNA. Genomic DNA extracted from each cell subset was distributed evenly over all wells of several immunoSEQ 96-well plates, and each plate served as one replicate. Each replicate PCR for sorted subsets received approximately 220 ng genomic DNA, equal to tens of thousands of T cell genomes. Purified libraries were measured with a Qubit 3.0 fluorometer, size-checked on a Bioanalyzer 2100, and measured again with the KAPA Library Quantification kit. Every immunoSEQ 96-well plate was sequenced on a dedicated single-read 150-cycle Illumina NextSeq 550 flow cell. Concerning the study's data processing: Because the immunoSEQ output held only junctional sequences and lacked quality scores, the filtering could not match the filtering applied to full-length reads. To assign V/J genes and CDR3, sequences were annotated using PyIR, a Python wrapper for IgBLAST v1.9, with IMGT germline references. Any read was removed if the V/J assignment was weak (E-value above 1e-6), the CDR3 was missing, or the read contained stop codons, out-of-frame junctions, or ambiguous translated residues. V3J clonotypes were defined by identical inferred V gene, J gene, and CDR3 amino acid sequence. Percentage overlap between repertoires was calculated by dividing the number of shared unique clonotypes by the size of the smaller repertoire. Three approaches were used to assess repertoire richness: RTK rarefaction, the Chao1 estimator, and Recon v2.1 estimates of unobserved clonotypes. OLGA was used to compute generation probabilities for all TCRbeta clonotypes that the gDNA method yielded from a handful of donors. The table comes from immuneACCESS by way of TCRdb, which keeps in-frame sequences with V and J called. Part of the clones is missing from these tables; in studies checked, under half for an unresolved V gene and the rest for unknown reasons. V, J and clone size derive from that table, while D and trimming were established from the DNA sequence. The sample yields 650,000 to 800,000 clones; 55% to 80% were counted once. Of the sample, approximately 1.7% is held by the ten largest clones.

The donors were healthy, HIV-negative adults with no recently reported acute infections or vaccinations. All donors were Caucasian adults living in Nashville, Tennessee, USA. CD4+ T cells were enriched by magnetic negative selection; naive cells were then positively selected on CD45RA, and the negative fraction formed the memory subset. Blood was collected by leukapheresis, and PBMCs were isolated by Ficoll-Histopaque density gradient centrifugation and then cryopreserved in liquid nitrogen vapor phase. Analytical flow cytometry was used to check the purity and quantity of each magnetically sorted T cell population. Genomic DNA was isolated from every sorted fraction and measured by UV absorbance on a Nanodrop 2000c. This clone was seen at least ten times. Which antigen it targets is not known. No quality values exist for individual bases; no much larger clone is one base distant. Distinct nucleotide sequences in the sample also encode this CDR3.

Sequences were obtained from memory CD4+ T cells sorted from blood. Sample cell subset or site, as interpreted from the label and publication: CD45RA-negative fraction. The sequence was collected from a woman aged 25-40 years in good health.

Here is the DNA: TGTGCCAGCAGCTCAGGACAGGGAGATGGAAACACCATATATTTT. Its protein product is CASSSGQGDGNTIYF. Recombination joined TRBV28 with TRBJ1-3, with 8 bases matching TRBD1. The CDR3 runs 15 amino acids, cysteine and phenylalanine included. Of the read, only the CDR3 DNA is kept; its 45 bases are in frame from base 1. Trimming removed 6 bases from V and 3 bases from J; the gene matches leave 7 bases unexplained. In the germline V gene, CDR1 corresponds to MDHEN and CDR2 to SYDVKM.